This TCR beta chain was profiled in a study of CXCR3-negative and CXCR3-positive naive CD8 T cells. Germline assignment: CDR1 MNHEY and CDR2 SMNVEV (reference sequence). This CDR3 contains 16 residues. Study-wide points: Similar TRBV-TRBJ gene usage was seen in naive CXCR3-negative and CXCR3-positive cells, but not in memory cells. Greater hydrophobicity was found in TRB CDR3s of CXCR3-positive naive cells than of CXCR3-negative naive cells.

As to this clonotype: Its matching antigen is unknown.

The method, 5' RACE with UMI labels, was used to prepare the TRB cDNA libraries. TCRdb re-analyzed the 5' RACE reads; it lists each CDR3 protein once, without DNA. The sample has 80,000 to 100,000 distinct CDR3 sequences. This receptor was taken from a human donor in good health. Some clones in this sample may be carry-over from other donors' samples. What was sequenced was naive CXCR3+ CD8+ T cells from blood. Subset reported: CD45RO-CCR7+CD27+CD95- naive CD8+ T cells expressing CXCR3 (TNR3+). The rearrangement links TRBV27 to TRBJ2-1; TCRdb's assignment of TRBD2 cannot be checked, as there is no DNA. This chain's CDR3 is CASSPRASSIGNEQFF.